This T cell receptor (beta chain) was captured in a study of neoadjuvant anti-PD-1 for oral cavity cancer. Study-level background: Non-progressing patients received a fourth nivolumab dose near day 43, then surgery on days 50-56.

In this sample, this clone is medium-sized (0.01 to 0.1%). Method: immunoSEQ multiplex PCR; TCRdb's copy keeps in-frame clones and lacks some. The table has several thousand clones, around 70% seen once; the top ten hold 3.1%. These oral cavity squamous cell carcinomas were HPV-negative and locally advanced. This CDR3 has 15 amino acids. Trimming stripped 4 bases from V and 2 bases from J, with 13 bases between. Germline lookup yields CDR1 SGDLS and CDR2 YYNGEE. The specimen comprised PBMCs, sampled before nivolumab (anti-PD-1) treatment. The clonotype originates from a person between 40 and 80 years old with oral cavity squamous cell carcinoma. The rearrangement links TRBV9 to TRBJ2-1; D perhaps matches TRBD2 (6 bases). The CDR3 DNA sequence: TGTGCCAGCAGCCAATCTAGCGTTCCCTACAATGAGCAGTTCTTC. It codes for CASSQSSVPYNEQFF.